These T cell receptor beta chains were read from a single sample in a study of post-analysis software for immune sequencing data. TCRdb redid the calling of the PCR reads with MiXCR, one entry per CDR3 protein. In the table there are roughly 800,000 distinct CDR3 sequences, 25% to 30% of which are singletons. The sequenced sample consisted of blood. The receptors shown here come from a girl aged 10-17 years with multiple sclerosis. CDR3s include the opening cysteine and the closing phenylalanine or tryptophan. A D gene is named only where the DNA matches it firmly. Only some rows state a clone size, as once, few, many or a class for expanded clones.

.,TRBV6-1,few,TRBJ1-6,CATSQTGLNSPLHF,TGTGCCACGTCTCAAACAGGGCTGAATTCACCCCTCCACTTT
TRBD2,TRBV5-1,few,TRBJ2-1,CASRRLAGEQFF,TGCGCCAGCAGGCGGCTAGCGGGCGAGCAGTTCTTC
.,TRBV20-1,.,TRBJ2-4,CSARAGGGKNIQYF,TGCAGTGCGAGAGCCGGGGGAGGCAAAAACATTCAGTACTTC
TRBD2,TRBV15,.,TRBJ2-7,CATSRDGLAGVSYEQYF,TGTGCCACCAGCAGAGATGGTCTAGCGGGAGTTTCCTACGAGCAGTACTTC
.,TRBV3-1,.,TRBJ1-6,CASSQDFRDYNSPLHF,TGTGCCAGCAGCCAAGATTTTCGAGATTATAATTCACCCCTCCACTTT
.,TRBV4-2,.,TRBJ1-6,CASSQDAGLSPLHF,TGTGCCAGCAGCCAAGATGCGGGGCTCTCACCCCTCCACTTT
.,TRBV7-2,few,TRBJ1-2,CASSLSLRDGYTF,TGTGCCAGCAGCCTAAGCCTACGGGATGGCTACACCTTC
.,TRBV7-9,few,TRBJ2-4,CASSSVKGLIGVNEQYF,TGTGCCAGCAGCTCAGTGAAGGGGTTGATTGGGGTAAATGAGCAGTACTTC
.,TRBV5-1,.,TRBJ1-5,CASSLDGKPQHF,TGCGCCAGCAGCTTGGACGGGAAGCCCCAGCATTTT
TRBD2,TRBV7-2,many,TRBJ2-1,CASSLWVAGDNEQFF,TGTGCCAGCAGCTTGTGGGTAGCGGGAGACAATGAGCAGTTCTTC
.,TRBV4-3,.,TRBJ2-7,CASSHRVLSYEQYF,TGCGCCAGCAGCCACCGGGTCTTATCCTACGAGCAGTACTTC
.,TRBV6-5,few,TRBJ2-7,CASSRWQEIELQYF,TGTGCCAGCAGCCGCTGGCAGGAGATAGAATTGCAGTACTTC
.,TRBV6-5,few,TRBJ2-1,CASSYSLGGPRQFF,TGTGCCAGCAGTTACTCCCTGGGGGGGCCTAGGCAGTTCTTC
TRBD1,TRBV20-1,.,TRBJ1-1,CSASLTGGVTEAFF,TGCAGTGCTTCCCTCACAGGGGGTGTCACTGAAGCTTTCTTT
.,TRBV21-1,.,TRBJ2-3,CAAAQPGQGPDTQYF,TGTGCCGCGGCCCAACCGGGACAGGGGCCAGATACGCAGTATTTT
TRBD2,TRBV9,few,TRBJ2-7,CASSVSGYEQYF,TGTGCCAGCAGCGTTAGCGGGTACGAGCAGTACTTC
.,TRBV9,.,TRBJ1-3,CASSATSGNTIYF,TGTGCCAGCAGCGCTACCTCTGGAAACACCATATATTTT
.,TRBV11-2,few,TRBJ2-6,CASSSGVRAGANVLTF,TGTGCCAGCAGCTCAGGGGTAAGGGCTGGGGCCAACGTCCTGACTTTC
TRBD2,TRBV3-1,.,TRBJ2-3,CASSQVGGLADTQYF,TGTGCCAGCAGCCAAGTCGGGGGGTTAGCAGATACGCAGTATTTT
.,TRBV7-2,many,TRBJ2-5,CASSLELQETQYF,TGTGCCAGCAGCTTAGAACTACAAGAGACCCAGTACTTC
.,TRBV28,.,TRBJ1-2,CASILRIPGGYTF,TGTGCCAGCATCTTGAGAATTCCCGGTGGCTACACCTTC
.,TRBV27,few,TRBJ2-6,CASSSPRDEKSGANVLTF,TGTGCCAGCAGTTCCCCGAGGGATGAAAAGTCTGGGGCCAACGTCCTGACTTTC
.,TRBV29-1,few,TRBJ1-2,CSVEMAGGPPGYTF,TGCAGCGTTGAAATGGCGGGGGGACCTCCGGGCTACACCTTC
TRBD2,TRBV7-9,.,TRBJ2-1,CATQSGGGYNEQFF,TGTGCCACCCAAAGCGGGGGGGGGTACAATGAGCAGTTCTTC
TRBD1,TRBV20-1,few,TRBJ1-4,CSASSLGQGEEKLFF,TGCAGTGCTAGTTCTTTGGGACAGGGGGAGGAAAAACTGTTTTTT
.,TRBV3-1,.,TRBJ2-1,CASSPPSGVEQFF,TGTGCCAGCAGCCCCCCTTCCGGGGTTGAGCAGTTCTTC
TRBD2,TRBV29-1,.,TRBJ2-7,CSVEETSRRPYEQYF,TGCAGCGTTGAAGAGACTAGCAGGCGCCCCTACGAGCAGTACTTC
TRBD1,TRBV6-1,.,TRBJ2-7,CASSEVGQGALEQYF,TGTGCCAGCAGTGAAGTAGGACAGGGGGCCCTCGAGCAGTACTTC
.,TRBV29-1,.,TRBJ2-7,CSAGLDGYEQYF,TGCAGCGCCGGGCTAGACGGCTACGAGCAGTACTTC
.,TRBV7-2,.,TRBJ2-7,CASSLEEGPYEQYF,TGTGCCAGCAGCTTAGAGGAAGGACCCTACGAGCAGTACTTC
.,TRBV10-3,.,TRBJ2-3,CVIRDPSTDTQYF,TGTGTCATCAGGGACCCTAGCACAGATACGCAGTATTTT
TRBD1,TRBV28,.,TRBJ1-6,CASRLPTGGRNSPLHF,TGTGCCAGCAGACTGCCGACAGGGGGGAGAAATTCACCCCTCCACTTT
TRBD1,TRBV5-1,.,TRBJ1-1,CASSRGTGWETEAFF,TGCGCCAGCAGCCGGGGGACAGGGTGGGAAACTGAAGCTTTCTTT
.,TRBV6-1,many,TRBJ2-4,CASSQDRQNIQYF,TGTGCCAGCAGTCAGGACAGACAAAACATTCAGTACTTC
.,TRBV29-1,many,TRBJ2-1,CSVDGQTNEQFF,TGCAGCGTTGACGGACAGACCAATGAGCAGTTCTTC
.,TRBV20-1,few,TRBJ2-1,CSGLNYGSSGYNEQFF,TGCAGTGGCCTGAATTACGGGAGTTCGGGATACAATGAGCAGTTCTTC
.,TRBV6-2/TRBV6-3,.,TRBJ2-1,CASSPLGGVSYNEQFF,TGTGCCAGCAGTCCGCTGGGGGGAGTCTCCTACAATGAGCAGTTCTTC
.,TRBV4-1,.,TRBJ2-4,CASSPKRTKNIQYF,TGCGCCAGCAGCCCCAAGAGAACCAAAAACATTCAGTACTTC
TRBD1,TRBV4-3,few,TRBJ2-1,CASSQSPGQGSRFF,TGCGCCAGCAGCCAAAGCCCGGGACAGGGTAGTCGGTTCTTC
TRBD1,TRBV5-1,.,TRBJ2-7,CASSLRQGAFSYEQYF,TGCGCCAGCAGCCTTCGACAGGGGGCCTTCTCCTACGAGCAGTACTTC
TRBD2,TRBV3-1,.,TRBJ2-1,CASSQDWWEAGGQKSYNEQFF,TGTGCCAGCAGCCAAGACTGGTGGGAAGCGGGGGGGCAAAAATCCTACAATGAGCAGTTCTTC
TRBD1,TRBV7-2,.,TRBJ2-7,CASSVHRDREQYF,TGTGCCAGCAGCGTCCACCGGGACAGAGAGCAGTACTTC
.,TRBV29-1,.,TRBJ2-2,CSVGGTGELFF,TGCAGCGTCGGGGGAACCGGGGAGCTGTTTTTT
.,TRBV7-6,few,TRBJ2-1,CASSAGQSSYNEQFF,TGTGCCAGCAGCGCCGGACAGAGCTCCTACAATGAGCAGTTCTTC
.,TRBV10-3,many,TRBJ2-3,CAISESRGARDTQYF,TGTGCCATCAGTGAGTCGAGAGGAGCACGAGATACGCAGTATTTT
TRBD1,TRBV9,few,TRBJ1-4,CASSPGTVDEKLFF,TGTGCCAGCAGCCCCGGGACAGTTGACGAAAAACTGTTTTTT